These T cell receptor beta chains were read from a single sample in a study of identical twins. TCRdb passed the 5' RACE reads through MiXCR, listing each CDR3 protein once. Of some 1,700,000 distinct CDR3 sequences listed, about 31% are singletons. What was sequenced was cord blood. These receptors were collected from a newborn girl in good health. The CDR3 runs from the conserved cysteine through the conserved F or W.

J gene | V gene | CDR3 protein
TRBJ2-1 | TRBV7-2 | CASSLVPIRYNEQFF
TRBJ1-1 | TRBV28 | CASSLIPSTEAFF
TRBJ2-7 | TRBV20-1 | CSAGWYEQYF
TRBJ2-5 | TRBV24-1 | CATRLADNEQYF
TRBJ2-3 | TRBV12-3/TRBV12-4 | CASRDEFTDTQYF
TRBJ2-2 | TRBV4-1 | CASSQVGGDGELFF
TRBJ2-3 | TRBV5-1 | CASSLRLIAGSTDTQYF
TRBJ1-2 | TRBV10-2 | CASSESRTGAGYTF
TRBJ2-7 | TRBV25-1 | CASSEIQGAYEQYF
TRBJ2-7 | TRBV4-2 | CASSQVVGAYEQYF
TRBJ2-3 | TRBV18 | CASSPPKAGGRQGDTQYF
TRBJ2-2 | TRBV5-1 | CASRSNPGGELFF
. | TRBV2 | CASSWRPGGGLYEQYF
TRBJ2-7 | TRBV3-1 | CASSQDVKQYF
TRBJ1-1 | TRBV29-1 | CSGRQGALNTEAFF
TRBJ2-1 | TRBV27 | CASSFLWRERGNEQFF
TRBJ2-5 | TRBV20-1 | CSASTGIETQYF
TRBJ2-1 | TRBV19 | CASSKREAFNEQFF
TRBJ2-1 | TRBV12-3/TRBV12-4 | CASSLIQVYYRNDNEQFF
TRBJ1-5 | TRBV20-1 | CSAGPHGRNQPQHF
TRBJ2-2 | TRBV18 | CASSQNTGLNTGELFF
TRBJ2-3 | TRBV18 | CASSPPANTDTQYF
TRBJ2-7 | TRBV29-1 | CSAAGGWSYEQYF
TRBJ2-1 | TRBV11-2 | CASSLGGLAATKWNEQFF
. | TRBV5-1 | CASSLRWQGENIQYF
TRBJ1-4 | TRBV6-1 | CASRHPARPLFF
TRBJ1-2 | TRBV20-1 | CSARDYRGYTF
TRBJ2-7 | TRBV12-3/TRBV12-4 | CASSTDRAGSYEQYF
TRBJ1-1 | TRBV25-1 | CASSELEGPMNTEAFF